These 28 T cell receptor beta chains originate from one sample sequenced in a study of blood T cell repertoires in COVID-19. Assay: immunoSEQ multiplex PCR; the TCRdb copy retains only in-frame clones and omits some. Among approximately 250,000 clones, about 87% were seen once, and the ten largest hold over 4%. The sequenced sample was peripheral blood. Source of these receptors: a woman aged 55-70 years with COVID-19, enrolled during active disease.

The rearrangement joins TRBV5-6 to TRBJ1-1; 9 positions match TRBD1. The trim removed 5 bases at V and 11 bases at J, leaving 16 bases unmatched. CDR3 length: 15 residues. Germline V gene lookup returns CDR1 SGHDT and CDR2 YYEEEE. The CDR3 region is CASSPGGTGTSWAFF. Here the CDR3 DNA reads TGTGCCAGCAGTCCTGGGGGGACAGGGACGTCCTGGGCTTTCTTT.

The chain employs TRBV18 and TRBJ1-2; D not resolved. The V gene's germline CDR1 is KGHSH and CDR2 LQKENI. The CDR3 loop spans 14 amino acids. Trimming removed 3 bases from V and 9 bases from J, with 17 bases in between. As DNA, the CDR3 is TGTGCCAGCTCACCTAACACAAAATCTGATAGCTACACCTTC. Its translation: CASSPNTKSDSYTF.

CDR3 in amino acids: CATIGTGNTGELFF. DNA for the CDR3: TGTGCCACCATTGGGACAGGGAACACCGGGGAGCTGTTTTTT. This chain uses TRBV15 with TRBJ2-2; 8 bases fit TRBD1. Per the germline V gene, CDR1 is LNHNV and CDR2 is YYDKDF (reference sequence). V lost 7 bases to trimming and J lost 1 base; unmatched junction nucleotides: 2. The CDR3 contains 14 residues.

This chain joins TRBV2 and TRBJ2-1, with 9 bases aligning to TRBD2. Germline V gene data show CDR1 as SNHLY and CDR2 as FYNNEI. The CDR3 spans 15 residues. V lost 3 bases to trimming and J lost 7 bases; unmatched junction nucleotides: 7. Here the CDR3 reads CASSDRPSGTNEQFF. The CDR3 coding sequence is TGTGCCAGCAGTGACCGTCCTAGCGGGACGAATGAGCAGTTCTTC.

The CDR3 DNA sequence: TGCGCCAGCAGCATGGACAGGGGGCTTGCTGAAGCTTTCTTT. It specifies CASSMDRGLAEAFF. The chain is built from TRBV5-1 and TRBJ1-1, with TRBD1 matching 11 bases. Germline V gene data show CDR1 as SGHRS and CDR2 as YFSETQ. The CDR3 is 14 residues long. The J segment lost 6 bases and the V segment lost 4 bases, leaving 5 bases of the junction unmatched.

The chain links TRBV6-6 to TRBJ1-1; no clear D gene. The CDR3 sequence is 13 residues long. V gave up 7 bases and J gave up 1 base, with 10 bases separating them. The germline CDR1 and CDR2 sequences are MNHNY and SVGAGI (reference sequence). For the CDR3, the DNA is TGTGCCAGCACCACGGTCCCGAACACTGAAGCTTTCTTT. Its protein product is CASTTVPNTEAFF.

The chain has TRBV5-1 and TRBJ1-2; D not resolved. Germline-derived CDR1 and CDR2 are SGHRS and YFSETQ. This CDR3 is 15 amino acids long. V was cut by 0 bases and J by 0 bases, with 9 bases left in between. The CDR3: CASSLGASTNYGYTF. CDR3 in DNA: TGCGCCAGCAGCTTGGGGGCCTCGACTAACTATGGCTACACCTTC. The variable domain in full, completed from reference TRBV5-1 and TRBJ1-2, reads KAGVTQTPRYLIKTRGQQVTLSCSPISGHRSVSWYQQTPGQGLQFLFEYFSETQRNKGNFPGRFSGRQFSNSRSEMNVSTLELGDSALYLCASSLGASTNYGYTFGSGTRLTVV.

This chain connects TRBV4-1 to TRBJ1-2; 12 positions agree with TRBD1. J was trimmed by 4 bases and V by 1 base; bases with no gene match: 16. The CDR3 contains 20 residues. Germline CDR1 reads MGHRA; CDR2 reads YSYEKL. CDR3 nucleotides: TGCGCCAGCAGCCAAGGACCCAGGTGGGGACAGGGGGCGGTTACCTATGGCTACACCTTC. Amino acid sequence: CASSQGPRWGQGAVTYGYTF.

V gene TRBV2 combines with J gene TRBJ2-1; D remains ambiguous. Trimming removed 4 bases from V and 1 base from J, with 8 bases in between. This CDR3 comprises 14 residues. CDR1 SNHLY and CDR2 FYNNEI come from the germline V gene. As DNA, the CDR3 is TGTGCCAGCAGTGCCCCGACATCCTACAATGAGCAGTTCTTC. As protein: CASSAPTSYNEQFF.

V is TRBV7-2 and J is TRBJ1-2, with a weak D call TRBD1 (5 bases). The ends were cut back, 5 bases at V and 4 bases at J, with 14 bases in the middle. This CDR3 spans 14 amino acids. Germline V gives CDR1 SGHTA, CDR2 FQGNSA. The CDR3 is CASSPSQGFYGYTF. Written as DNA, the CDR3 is TGTGCCAGCAGCCCCTCTCAGGGATTCTATGGCTACACCTTC. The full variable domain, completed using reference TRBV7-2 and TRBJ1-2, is GAGVSQSPSNKVTEKGKDVELRCDPISGHTALYWYRQSLGQGLEFLIYFQGNSAPDKSGLPSDRFSAERTGGSVSTLTIQRTQQEDSAVYLCASSPSQGFYGYTFGSGTRLTVV.

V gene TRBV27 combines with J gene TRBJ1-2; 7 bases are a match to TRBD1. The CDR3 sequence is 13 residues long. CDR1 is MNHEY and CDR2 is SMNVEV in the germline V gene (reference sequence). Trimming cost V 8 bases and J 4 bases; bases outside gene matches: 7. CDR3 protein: CASLDRFGYGYTF. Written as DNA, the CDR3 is TGTGCCAGCCTGGACAGGTTTGGCTATGGCTACACCTTC.

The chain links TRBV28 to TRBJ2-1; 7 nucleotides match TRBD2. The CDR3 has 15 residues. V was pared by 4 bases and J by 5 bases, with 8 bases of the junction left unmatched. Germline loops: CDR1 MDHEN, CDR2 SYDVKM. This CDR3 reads CASSSIGTTDNEQFF. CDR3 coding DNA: TGTGCCAGCAGTTCCATAGGGACTACGGACAATGAGCAGTTCTTC.

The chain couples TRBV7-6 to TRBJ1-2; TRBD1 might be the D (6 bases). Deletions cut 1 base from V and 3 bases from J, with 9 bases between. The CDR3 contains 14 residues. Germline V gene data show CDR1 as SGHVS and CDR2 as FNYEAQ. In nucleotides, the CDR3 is TGTGCCAGCAGCTTAGTGGACAGTGACTATGGCTACACCTTC. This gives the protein CASSLVDSDYGYTF.

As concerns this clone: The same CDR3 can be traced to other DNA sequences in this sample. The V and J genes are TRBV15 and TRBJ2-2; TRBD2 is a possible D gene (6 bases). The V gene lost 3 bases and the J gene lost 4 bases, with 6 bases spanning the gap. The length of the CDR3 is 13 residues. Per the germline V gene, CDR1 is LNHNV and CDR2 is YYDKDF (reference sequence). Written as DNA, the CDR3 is TGTGCCACCAGCAGGGGGGGCACCGGGGAGCTGTTTTTT. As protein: CATSRGGTGELFF.

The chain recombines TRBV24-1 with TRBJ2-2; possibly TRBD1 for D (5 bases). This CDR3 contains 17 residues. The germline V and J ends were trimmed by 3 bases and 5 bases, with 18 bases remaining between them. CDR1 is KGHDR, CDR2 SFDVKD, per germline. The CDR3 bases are TGTGCCACCAGTGATAATTCACAGGAGAAATGGACCGGGGAGCTGTTTTTT. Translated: CATSDNSQEKWTGELFF.

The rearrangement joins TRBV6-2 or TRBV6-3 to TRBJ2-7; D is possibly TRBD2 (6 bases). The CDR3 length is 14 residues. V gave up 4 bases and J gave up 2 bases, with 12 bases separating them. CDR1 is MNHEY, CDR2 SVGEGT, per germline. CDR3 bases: TGTGCCAGCAGTTTCGTCGGGGGAGCCTACGAGCAGTACTTC. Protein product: CASSFVGGAYEQYF.

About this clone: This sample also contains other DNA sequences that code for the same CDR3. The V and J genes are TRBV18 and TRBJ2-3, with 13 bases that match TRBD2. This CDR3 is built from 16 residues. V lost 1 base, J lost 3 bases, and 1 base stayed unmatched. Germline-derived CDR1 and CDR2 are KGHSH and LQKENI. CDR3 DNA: TGTGCCAGCTCACCACGGACTAGCGGGAGTACAGATACGCAGTATTTT. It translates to CASSPRTSGSTDTQYF. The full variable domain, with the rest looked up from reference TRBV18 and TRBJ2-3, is NAGVMQNPRHLVRRRGQEARLRCSPMKGHSHVYWYRQLPEEGLKFMVYLQKENIIDESGMPKERFSAEFPKEGPSILRIQQVVRGDSAAYFCASSPRTSGSTDTQYFGPGTRLTVL.

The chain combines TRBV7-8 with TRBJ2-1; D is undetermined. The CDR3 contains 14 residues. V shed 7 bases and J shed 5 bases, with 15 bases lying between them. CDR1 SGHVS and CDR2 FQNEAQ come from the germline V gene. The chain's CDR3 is CASTRLPENNEQFF. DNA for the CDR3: TGTGCCAGCACCAGGCTCCCCGAGAACAATGAGCAGTTCTTC.

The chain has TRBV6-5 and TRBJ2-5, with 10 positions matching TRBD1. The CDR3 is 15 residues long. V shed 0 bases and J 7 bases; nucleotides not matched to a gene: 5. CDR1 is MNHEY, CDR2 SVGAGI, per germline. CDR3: CASSYSGTGAGTQYF. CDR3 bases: TGTGCCAGCAGTTACTCAGGGACAGGGGCCGGGACCCAGTACTTC.

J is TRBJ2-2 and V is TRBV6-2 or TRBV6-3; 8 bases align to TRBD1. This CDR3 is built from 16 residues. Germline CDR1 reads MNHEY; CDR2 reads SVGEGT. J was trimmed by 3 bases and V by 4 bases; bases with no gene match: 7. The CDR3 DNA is TGTGCCAGCAGTTCCGCCGACAGGGGACACACCGGGGAGCTGTTTTTT. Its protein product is CASSSADRGHTGELFF.

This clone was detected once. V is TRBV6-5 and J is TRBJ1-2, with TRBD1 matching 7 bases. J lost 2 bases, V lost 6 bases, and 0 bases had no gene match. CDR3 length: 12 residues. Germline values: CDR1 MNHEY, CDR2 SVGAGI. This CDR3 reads CASRGGNYGYTF. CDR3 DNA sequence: TGTGCCAGCAGAGGGGGCAACTATGGCTACACCTTC.

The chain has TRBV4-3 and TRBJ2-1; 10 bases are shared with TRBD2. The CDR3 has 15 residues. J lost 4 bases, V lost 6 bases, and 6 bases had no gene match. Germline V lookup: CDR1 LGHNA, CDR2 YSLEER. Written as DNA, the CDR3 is TGCGCCAGCAGTCTCAGCGGGAGGGCGTACAATGAGCAGTTCTTC. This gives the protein CASSLSGRAYNEQFF.

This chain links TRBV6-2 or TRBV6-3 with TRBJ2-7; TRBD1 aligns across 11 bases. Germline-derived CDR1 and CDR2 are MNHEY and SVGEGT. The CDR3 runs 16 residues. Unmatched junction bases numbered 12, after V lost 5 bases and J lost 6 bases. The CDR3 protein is CASSNPPGQGVIEQYF. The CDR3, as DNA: TGTGCCAGCAGTAATCCACCGGGACAGGGGGTGATCGAGCAGTACTTC.

The CDR3 coding sequence is TGTGCCAGTAGTATTCATCGCCCCCCGCTACGGAATGAGCAGTTCTTC. It is translated as CASSIHRPPLRNEQFF. The chain couples TRBV19 to TRBJ2-1, with no clear D. Trimming cost V 3 bases and J 7 bases, with 19 bases left between them. This CDR3 spans 16 amino acids. CDR1 is LNHDA, CDR2 SQIVND, per germline (reference sequence).

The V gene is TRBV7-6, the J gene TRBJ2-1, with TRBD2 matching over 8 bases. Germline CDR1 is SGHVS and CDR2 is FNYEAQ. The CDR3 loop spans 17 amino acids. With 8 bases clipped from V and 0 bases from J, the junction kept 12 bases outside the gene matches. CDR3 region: CASRRIAGLSSYNEQFF. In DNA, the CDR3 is TGTGCCAGCCGAAGGATAGCGGGACTAAGCTCCTACAATGAGCAGTTCTTC.

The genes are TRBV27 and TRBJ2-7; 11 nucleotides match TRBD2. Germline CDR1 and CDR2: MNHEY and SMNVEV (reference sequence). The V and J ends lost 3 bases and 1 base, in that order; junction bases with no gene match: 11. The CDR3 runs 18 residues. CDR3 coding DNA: TGTGCCAGCAGTTTGGGATCTGGGACTAGCGGAACATCCTACGAGCAGTACTTC. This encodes CASSLGSGTSGTSYEQYF.

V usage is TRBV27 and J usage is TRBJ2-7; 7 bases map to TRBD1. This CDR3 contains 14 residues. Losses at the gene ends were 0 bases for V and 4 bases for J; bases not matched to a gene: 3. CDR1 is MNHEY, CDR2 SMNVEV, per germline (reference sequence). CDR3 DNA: TGTGCCAGCAGTTTATCGAGACAGGGTTACGAGCAGTACTTC. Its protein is CASSLSRQGYEQYF.

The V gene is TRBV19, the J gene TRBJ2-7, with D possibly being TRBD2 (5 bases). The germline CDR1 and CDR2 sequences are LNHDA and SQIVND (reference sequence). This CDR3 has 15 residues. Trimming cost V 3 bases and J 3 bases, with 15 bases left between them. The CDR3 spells CASSIAGRADYEQYF. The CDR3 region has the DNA TGTGCCAGTAGTATCGCGGGTCGGGCAGACTACGAGCAGTACTTC.